The clone carrying this T cell receptor (beta chain) was seen more than once but under ten times. As for time point: sample taken at primary tumor resection. From tumor, nontumor lung or frozen PBMC, whole RNA was taken unsorted for sequencing. From germline, CDR1 is MNHEY and CDR2 SVGEGT. Trimming left V 8 bases short and J 5 bases short, with 21 bases between. CDR3 size: 15 residues. These data come from a study of spatial heterogeneity in lung cancer. Overall study: Raw-read counts averaged over ten per unique TCR and UMI combination.

Unique molecular identifiers, one per molecule, were present on every TCR cDNA molecule. One entry per CDR3 protein results from TCRdb running MiXCR on the 5' RACE reads. The top ten clones hold 6.9% of a sample with under 100,000 distinct CDR3 sequences, 7.5% to 10% of them seen once. The genes are TRBV6-2 or TRBV6-3 and TRBJ2-5; D not certain. The sample in question was PBMCs, obtained at surgery. The receptor was derived from a male donor with early-stage non-small cell lung cancer. CDR3 protein: CASDDAGPAVETQYF. CDR3 DNA sequence: TGTGCCAGCGACGACGCTGGGCCAGCAGTCGAGACCCAGTACTTC.